The 20 T cell receptor beta chains below were found in one sample sequenced in a study of blood T cell repertoires in COVID-19. Sequencing was performed with immunoSEQ multiplex PCR; in TCRdb, only in-frame clones are kept and a portion is missing. The repertoire holds approximately 490,000 clones, approximately 90% seen once, with approximately 8% in the top ten. Sequencing was done on a sample of PBMCs or T cells enriched from blood (not recorded which). Receptors were obtained from an older woman who had recovered from COVID-19.

The gene calls are TRBV7-8 and TRBJ1-5, with TRBD1 matching over 10 bases. The germline gives CDR1 SGHVS, CDR2 FQNEAQ. V trimming: 4 bases; J trimming: 0 bases; junction bases outside the gene matches: 21. The CDR3 is 22 residues long. CDR3 sequence (DNA): TGTGCCAGCAGCTCATACCGAACAACCCCAGGGGACAGGGGTTTTAGCAATCAGCCCCAGCATTTT. As protein: CASSSYRTTPGDRGFSNQPQHF.

The V gene is TRBV18, the J gene TRBJ1-3, with a possible D match to TRBD1 (6 bases). Trimming took off 4 bases at V and 4 bases at J, with 17 bases between the two ends. CDR1 and CDR2 from the germline V gene are KGHSH and LQKENI. The CDR3 length is 16 residues. CDR3 amino acids: CASSRSGGGAGNTIYF. CDR3 nucleotide sequence: TGTGCCAGCTCACGATCCGGGGGGGGCGCCGGAAACACCATATATTTT.

CDR3 sequence reads: CASSRRQGPLPYKYGYTF. DNA for the CDR3: TGCGCCAGCAGCCGGCGACAGGGGCCATTGCCCTACAAGTATGGCTACACCTTC. The chain carries TRBV4-1 and TRBJ1-2; 8 nucleotides agree with TRBD1. There are 18 residues in the CDR3. Germline V lookup: CDR1 MGHRA, CDR2 YSYEKL. Trimming at V came to 4 bases and at J to 5 bases, leaving 18 bases not matched to a gene.

The V and J genes are TRBV6-5 and TRBJ2-7; maybe TRBD1 (5 bases). The V and J ends lost 6 bases and 1 base respectively, with 13 bases between them. CDR3 length equals 14 residues. Germline V lookup: CDR1 MNHEY, CDR2 SVGAGI. As DNA, the CDR3 is TGTGCCAGCAGGCTGGGGCTTTTATCCTACGAGCAGTACGTC. Protein product: CASRLGLLSYEQYV.

This clone was counted a single time. V usage is TRBV12-5 and J usage is TRBJ2-6; weak D call: TRBD1 (6 bases). The CDR3 runs 16 residues. Between the trimmed V and J ends, which lost 3 bases and 0 bases, there was a span of 9 bases. Germline lookup yields CDR1 LGHNT and CDR2 FRNRAP. CDR3 nucleotide sequence: TGTGCTAGTGGTTTCGGACAGACCTCTGGGGCCAACGTCCTGACTTTC. Translation gives CASGFGQTSGANVLTF.

The J gene is TRBJ1-2, the V gene TRBV27; 11 bases agree with TRBD1. Germline trimming cut 7 bases from V and 8 bases from J; bases unmatched to any gene: 9. The CDR3 spans 14 residues. The germline V gene encodes CDR1 MNHEY and CDR2 SMNVEV (reference sequence). Here the CDR3 reads CASTPSGTGGGYTF. CDR3 bases: TGTGCCAGCACTCCTAGTGGGACAGGGGGAGGCTACACCTTC.

This rearrangement joins TRBV3-1 (or the pseudogene TRBV3-2) to TRBJ1-1; D unresolved. CDR3 length: 14 amino acids. V was clipped by 4 bases and J by 1 base, with 10 bases between them. Looked up from germline, CDR1 is LGHDT and CDR2 is YNNKEL (reference sequence). CDR3 sequence (DNA): TGTGCCAGCAGCCTAAGCGGACCGAACACTGAAGCTTTCTTT. It specifies CASSLSGPNTEAFF.

The CDR3, as DNA: TGTGCCAGCAGGCCTACAGGGGCTGGAAACACCATATATTTT. Its protein is CASRPTGAGNTIYF. V is TRBV14 and J is TRBJ1-3, with 7 nucleotides matching TRBD1. V shed 6 bases and J 2 bases; nucleotides not matched to a gene: 4. CDR3 length: 14 residues. Germline loops: CDR1 SGHDN, CDR2 FVKESK.

With respect to this clone: Germline and junction disagree at one end, which may indicate a read error. The chain uses TRBV6-1 and TRBJ1-5; 7 nucleotides align to TRBD1. This CDR3 comprises 15 residues. Germline V CDR1 and CDR2: MNHNS, SASEGT. CDR3 protein: CASSEGDRSNQPQHF. In DNA, the CDR3 is TGTGCCAGCAGCGAAGGGGACAGAAGCAATCAGCCCCAGCATTTT.

The chain carries TRBV9 and TRBJ2-2, with 9 bases that match TRBD1. The CDR3 covers 16 residues. CDR1 SGDLS and CDR2 YYNGEE come from the germline V gene. Trimming removed 3 bases from V and 1 base from J; junction bases left unmatched: 4. The CDR3 reads CASSATGQGNTGELFF. CDR3 bases: TGTGCCAGCAGCGCAACGGGACAGGGGAACACCGGGGAGCTGTTTTTT.

The gene calls are TRBV5-1 and TRBJ1-1; 7 nucleotides agree with TRBD1. Trimming removed 4 bases from V and 3 bases from J; junction bases left unmatched: 9. The CDR3 runs to 15 residues. Germline CDR1 SGHRS, CDR2 YFSETQ. The CDR3 coding sequence is TGCGCCAGCAGCGCCGTAAGGGGGCAGGACACTGAAGCTTTCTTT. Residues: CASSAVRGQDTEAFF.

V and J are TRBV5-1 and TRBJ2-7; 8 bases match TRBD1. The CDR3 spans 13 residues. J lost 3 bases, V lost 5 bases, and 4 bases had no gene match. Germline CDR1 reads SGHRS; CDR2 reads YFSETQ. The CDR3 reads CASSNGQGYEQYV. The CDR3 nucleotides read TGCGCCAGCAGTAATGGACAGGGCTACGAGCAGTACGTC.

The chain joins TRBV7-8 to TRBJ2-7; 7 bases fit TRBD2. After removal of 1 base from V and 1 base from J, the junction contained 4 bases not matched to a gene. This CDR3 has 15 residues. The germline V gene encodes CDR1 SGHVS and CDR2 FQNEAQ. The CDR3 DNA sequence: TGTGCCAGCAGCTTAGGCCTAGCGGTGTCCTACGAGCAGTACTTC. It codes for CASSLGLAVSYEQYF.

This sequence joins TRBV5-6 and TRBJ1-5; D gene unclear. The CDR3 contains 14 residues. Germline-derived CDR1 and CDR2 are SGHDT and YYEEEE. V dropped 2 bases and J dropped 2 bases, with 8 bases sitting between them. CDR3 nucleotides: TGTGCCAGCAGCTTCGGGCGGGGCAATCAGCCCCAGCATTTT. Its protein is CASSFGRGNQPQHF.

CDR3 region: CASSLGSTGAHYEQYF. CDR3 nucleotide sequence: TGTGCCAGCAGCTTGGGCTCGACAGGTGCCCACTACGAGCAGTACTTC. The rearrangement links TRBV5-4 to TRBJ2-7, with a tentative D call TRBD1 (6 bases). Germline values: CDR1 SGHNT, CDR2 YYREEE (reference sequence). This CDR3 contains 16 residues. The V end was cut by 0 bases, the J end by 3 bases, with 16 bases between.

The sample holds a few counts of this clone. The chain couples TRBV11-2 to TRBJ1-6; D remains ambiguous. CDR1 and CDR2 (germline): SGHAT, FQNNGV. The CDR3 is 14 residues long. Trimming removed 0 bases at V and 6 bases at J, with 6 bases between. The CDR3 is CASSLEASNSPLHF. CDR3 nucleotides: TGTGCCAGCAGCTTAGAGGCCAGTAATTCACCCCTCCACTTT.

The rearrangement links TRBV29-1 to TRBJ2-7, with D possibly TRBD1 on 6 matching bases. Germline V gene sequence: CDR1 SQVTM, CDR2 ANQGSEA. The CDR3 sequence is 12 residues long. V lost 2 bases and J 4 bases, leaving 9 bases between the germline ends. CDR3 DNA sequence: TGCAGCGTTGAATCCAGGGGATACGAGCAGTACTTC. Protein product: CSVESRGYEQYF.

This clone is a singleton in its sample. The V call is TRBV10-1, the J call TRBJ1-1; 7 nucleotides agree with TRBD1. The ends lost 3 bases at V and 6 bases at J; junction bases unmatched: 1. In germline, CDR1 is WNHNN, CDR2 SYGVQD (reference sequence). There are 12 residues in the CDR3. For the CDR3, the DNA is TGCGCCAGCAGTGAAGGGGGCTCTGAAGCTTTCTTT. Amino acids: CASSEGGSEAFF.

V is TRBV13 and J is TRBJ2-3; D unclear. Germline V gene sequence: CDR1 PRHDT, CDR2 FYEKMQ (reference sequence). The length of the CDR3 is 16 residues. Trimming shortened V by 1 base and J by 0 bases, and 11 bases separated the two germline ends. CDR3 residues: CASSLVSGASTDTQYF. CDR3 coding DNA: TGTGCCAGCAGCTTAGTTTCGGGTGCTAGCACAGATACGCAGTATTTT.

The rearrangement joins TRBV2 to TRBJ1-5; 7 bases map to TRBD1. CDR1 is SNHLY, CDR2 FYNNEI, per germline. There are 13 residues in the CDR3. V lost 7 bases and J lost 3; bases outside the gene matches: 3. CDR3 bases: TGTGCCAGCACCGGACAGGCCAATCAGCCCCAGCATTTT. Protein: CASTGQANQPQHF.